Listed below are T cell receptor beta chains from one sample, sequenced in a study of regulatory T cells in long-lasting Graves disease. TCRdb reprocessed the multiplex PCR reads via MiXCR and lists one record per CDR3 protein. The sample holds about 560,000 distinct CDR3 sequences, 15% to 20% seen once. The sample was also reused in another study, on T cells in Graves' hyperthyroidism and ophthalmopathy.

This specimen consisted of peripheral blood mononuclear cells (PBMCs), obtained at new diagnosis, from a patient treated with antithyroid drugs. The receptors derive from a man aged 18 to 29 with Graves disease. CDR3s include the opening cysteine and the closing phenylalanine or tryptophan. Fields, in order: CDR3 length, V gene, clone size, J gene, D gene, CDR3 DNA, CDR3 protein. A D gene is named only where the DNA matches it firmly. Expanded clones are given a class, and other clones once, few, many or no size at all.

14	TRBV5-1	.	TRBJ1-2	.	TGCGCCAGCAGCTCACAAGACAGGACTTATGGCTACACCTTC	CASSSQDRTYGYTF
14	TRBV6-1	many	TRBJ2-7	TRBD1	TGTGCCAGCAGTCTCGACAGGGGAGCCTACGGGCAGTACTTC	CASSLDRGAYGQYF
16	TRBV7-3	few	TRBJ2-1	.	TGTGCCAGCAGCTTAAACGGAGGAGCGTCCTACAATGAGCAGTTCTTC	CASSLNGGASYNEQFF
15	TRBV2	.	TRBJ1-4	.	TGTGCCAGCAGGCAATTGGTTGGCCGCCATGAAAAACTGTTTTTT	CASRQLVGRHEKLFF
14	TRBV29-1	few	TRBJ2-7	.	TGCAGCGTGAAGAGGGTTACCGGTCCCTACGAGCAGTACTTC	CSVKRVTGPYEQYF
15	TRBV13	.	TRBJ2-1	.	TGTGCCAGCAGCCCGGGACTTGCTTTAGGCAATGAGCAGTTCTTC	CASSPGLALGNEQFF
13	TRBV2	many	TRBJ1-1	.	TGTGCCAGCAGGCAGGGACGGAACACTGAAGCTTTCTTT	CASRQGRNTEAFF
14	TRBV3-1	.	TRBJ2-7	.	TGTGCCAGCAGCCTGAAGGGAGTCTCCTACGAGCAGTACTTC	CASSLKGVSYEQYF
14	TRBV20-1	many	TRBJ2-7	.	TGCAGTGCTAGAGCCGGGACACAATCCCTGGGGCAGTACTTC	CSARAGTQSLGQYF
12	TRBV30	.	TRBJ1-6	TRBD1	TGTGCCTGGGGACAGGGTGGATCACCCCTCCACTTT	CAWGQGGSPLHF
13	TRBV20-1	.	TRBJ2-7	TRBD1	TGCAGTGCTGAGGGACAGGGAGGGATCGAGCAGTACTTC	CSAEGQGGIEQYF
13	TRBV9	.	TRBJ1-6	.	TGTGCCAGCAGCGTATGGGAGGGGTCACCCCTCCACTTT	CASSVWEGSPLHF
16	TRBV7-9	many	TRBJ2-1	TRBD2	TGTGCCAGCAGCCCCGCCGGGACTAGCAAATACAATGAGCAGTTCTTC	CASSPAGTSKYNEQFF
15	TRBV13	.	TRBJ2-7	TRBD1	TGTGCCAGCAGCTCCGACAGGGGGCGGTTCTACGAGCAGTACTTC	CASSSDRGRFYEQYF
13	TRBV20-1	many	TRBJ2-2	.	TGCAGTGCTTCCGACCCGAACACCGGGGAGCTGTTTTTT	CSASDPNTGELFF
15	TRBV12-3/TRBV12-4	few	TRBJ2-3	.	TGTGCCAGCAGTTTGCGGGGAGCCGGACCAGATACGCAGTATTTT	CASSLRGAGPDTQYF
19	TRBV5-1	.	TRBJ2-3	.	TGCGCCAGCAGCTTGTACAGTATGGGGGGCCCGGGTAAGGCAGATACGCAGTATTTT	CASSLYSMGGPGKADTQYF
15	TRBV28	many	TRBJ2-7	TRBD1	TGTGCCAGCAGAAGTTCCGGACAGGGGGCCTACGAGCAGTACTTC	CASRSSGQGAYEQYF
14	TRBV7-9	many	TRBJ2-2	.	TGTGCCAGCAGCTTATTTGGGGAGGCCGGGGAGCTGTTTTTT	CASSLFGEAGELFF
10	TRBV28	many	TRBJ2-7	.	TGTGCCACCTCTTCCTACGAGCAGTACTTC	CATSSYEQYF
18	TRBV6-2/TRBV6-3	many	TRBJ2-7	.	TGTGCCAGCAGTTACTCGGTAGGCGGCCAGGGAACTAACTACGAGCAGTACTTC	CASSYSVGGQGTNYEQYF
15	TRBV4-1	few	TRBJ2-7	.	TGCGCCAGCAGCCAAGAAGAGGGAGCCGCCTACGAGCAGTACTTC	CASSQEEGAAYEQYF
13	TRBV11-2	many	TRBJ1-1	.	TGTGCCAGCCAGCTTCTAGAGGGAACTGAAGCTTTCTTT	CASQLLEGTEAFF
14	TRBV5-1	many	TRBJ2-2	TRBD1	TGCGCCAGCAGCCAAGACAGGGCGACCGGGGAGCTGTTTTTT	CASSQDRATGELFF
14	TRBV29-1	few	TRBJ2-1	TRBD2	TGCAGCGTTGGGGGGACTAGCGGGAGCTATGAGCAGTTCTTC	CSVGGTSGSYEQFF
14	TRBV30	.	TRBJ2-6	.	TGTGCCTGGACAGGGATCTCTGGGGCCAACGTCCTGACTTTC	CAWTGISGANVLTF
14	TRBV5-1	few	TRBJ2-1	TRBD1	TGCGCCAGCAGCATTGAGACAGGGCGGAATGAGCAGTTCTTC	CASSIETGRNEQFF
13	TRBV6-1	many	TRBJ1-2	TRBD1	TGTGCCAGCAGTGGCAGGGGGAGATATGGCTACACCTTC	CASSGRGRYGYTF
15	TRBV14	.	TRBJ2-7	TRBD2	TGTGCCAGCAGCAGCGCAATGCGGGAGTCGTACGAGCAGTACTTC	CASSSAMRESYEQYF
17	TRBV9	.	TRBJ2-5	.	TGTGCCAGCAGCGTAGCTGATGGAGGGGGGGTCGGGGAGACCCAGTACTTC	CASSVADGGGVGETQYF
14	TRBV4-1	few	TRBJ1-1	TRBD1	TGCGCCAGCAGCCAAGAGTCAGGGGGTGGTGGAGCTTTCTTT	CASSQESGGGGAFF
14	TRBV3-1	many	TRBJ1-2	TRBD1	TGTGCCAGCAACCTGACAGGGCCCCTCTATGGCTACACCTTC	CASNLTGPLYGYTF
12	TRBV6-2/TRBV6-3	few	TRBJ2-7	.	TGTGCCAGCAGCGCCCAGAACTACGAGCAGTACTTC	CASSAQNYEQYF
15	TRBV10-1	.	TRBJ1-3	.	TGCGCCAGCCAGGCCACCGGGGGCTCTGGAAACATCATATATTTT	CASQATGGSGNIIYF
14	TRBV5-1	many	TRBJ1-1	.	TGCGCCAGCAGCTTGGTGGGGGGACACACTGAAGCTTTCTTT	CASSLVGGHTEAFF
11	TRBV29-1	few	TRBJ1-1	.	TGCAGCGTTGAAGTGGGGTCTAAAGCTTTCTTT	CSVEVGSKAFF
12	TRBV27	many	TRBJ1-1	.	TGTGCCAGCTCTTCCACAGGGACTGAAGCTTTCTTT	CASSSTGTEAFF
15	TRBV4-1	.	TRBJ2-1	.	TGCGCCAGCAGTCAGGACAGTGGCAACTACAATGAGCAGTTCTTC	CASSQDSGNYNEQFF
14	TRBV7-9	many	TRBJ2-7	TRBD2	TGTGCCAGCACCAAAGCGGCCGGGGGGGACGAGCAGTACTTC	CASTKAAGGDEQYF
13	TRBV20-1	many	TRBJ1-1	.	TGCAGTGCTAGCACCCCAGGGAAACCTGAAGCTTTCTTT	CSASTPGKPEAFF
16	TRBV11-2	many	TRBJ2-7	.	TGTGCCAGCAGCTTAGACGGAATAGCGCTCTCCTACGAGCAGTACTTC	CASSLDGIALSYEQYF
15	TRBV6-1	.	TRBJ1-3	TRBD1	TGTGCCAGCAGGGGGATGGACAGGGAAGGAAACACCATATATTTT	CASRGMDREGNTIYF
12	TRBV12-3/TRBV12-4	.	TRBJ1-2	.	TGTGCCAGCACCCTGGGCCTTGGGGGCTACACCTTC	CASTLGLGGYTF
15	TRBV19	few	TRBJ2-1	TRBD2	TGTGCCAGTAGTATAGAGGGACTAGCGGGAGTTGAGCAGTTCTTC	CASSIEGLAGVEQFF
12	TRBV6-5	many	TRBJ1-2	.	TGTGCCAGCAGTTCGATGGGGCTTGGCTACACCTTC	CASSSMGLGYTF
15	TRBV12-3/TRBV12-4	many	TRBJ2-7	.	TGTGCCAGCAGCCCGACCCGGGGACGGATTAACGAGCAGTACTTC	CASSPTRGRINEQYF
14	TRBV30	many	TRBJ2-7	.	TGTGCCTGGAGTCACCGGGCAGGTATCTACGAGCAGTACTTC	CAWSHRAGIYEQYF
12	TRBV6-2/TRBV6-3	.	TRBJ2-7	.	TGTGCCAGCAGCCCGAGGTTGGCGGAGCAGTACTTC	CASSPRLAEQYF
15	TRBV27	many	TRBJ2-7	TRBD2	TGTGCCAGCAGTTTATCGGGGCGGGAGAGGGACGAGCAGTACTTC	CASSLSGRERDEQYF
15	TRBV12-3/TRBV12-4	many	TRBJ2-1	.	TGTGCCAGCAGTTGGGGCGGTAACTCCTACAATGAGCAGTTCTTC	CASSWGGNSYNEQFF
16	TRBV4-1	.	TRBJ2-7	.	TGCGCCAGCAGCCAACCCCTTGGAGGGCTCTCCTACGAGCAGTACTTC	CASSQPLGGLSYEQYF
16	TRBV27	.	TRBJ2-3	TRBD1	TGTGCCAGCAGTTCGCAGGGGGTATCTGAGCTAGGTACGCAGTATTTT	CASSSQGVSELGTQYF
19	TRBV27	few	TRBJ2-7	.	TGTGCCAGCAGTTTCGCCTCGGCCGGGGAGACGTTGAGTATGTACGAGCAGTACTTC	CASSFASAGETLSMYEQYF
13	TRBV20-1	many	TRBJ1-1	.	TGCAGTGCTAGAGACGCCGTGAACACTGAAGCTTTCTTT	CSARDAVNTEAFF
16	TRBV28	many	TRBJ2-5	TRBD2	TGTGCCAGCAGGGGCGGGACTAGCGGGAGTTTGGAGACCCAGTACTTC	CASRGGTSGSLETQYF
13	TRBV3-1	few	TRBJ1-2	.	TGTGCCAGCAGCCAAGGAGGGGAAAGTGGCTACACCTTC	CASSQGGESGYTF
14	TRBV5-1	many	TRBJ1-2	.	TGCGCCAGCCACAGCCCCCAGGGAGAGAAAGGCTACACCTTC	CASHSPQGEKGYTF